These 30 T cell receptor beta chains share one sample of origin, sequenced in a study of blood T cell repertoires in COVID-19. Assay: immunoSEQ multiplex PCR; the TCRdb copy retains only in-frame clones and omits some. The table records around 250,000 clones, around 86% of them present only once. Sequenced: peripheral blood. These TCRs come from an elderly man with acute or convalescent COVID-19.

V and J are TRBV7-8 and TRBJ2-1, with D unclear. Germline CDR1 SGHVS, CDR2 FQNEAQ. Trimming removed 7 bases from V and 9 bases from J, with 16 bases in between. The CDR3 covers 13 residues. CDR3 in amino acids: CASTRSGIGEQFF. In DNA form, the CDR3 reads TGTGCCAGCACCCGTAGTGGTATTGGTGAGCAGTTCTTC.

Comment on this clone: Distinct nucleotide sequences in the sample also encode this CDR3. The V call is TRBV6-1, the J call TRBJ1-2, with a possible D match to TRBD1 (5 bases). Germline V gene data show CDR1 as MNHNS and CDR2 as SASEGT. The CDR3 runs to 12 residues. The germline V and J ends were trimmed by 3 bases and 7 bases, with 9 bases remaining between them. CDR3 region: CASSDRVGGYTF. The CDR3, as DNA: TGTGCCAGCAGTGACAGGGTGGGTGGCTACACCTTC.

The rearrangement uses TRBV6-5 and TRBJ1-3; possible D gene TRBD1, 5 bases. The CDR3 is made up of 16 amino acids. V was trimmed by 2 bases and J by 0 bases, leaving 11 bases between them. Germline CDR1 is MNHEY and CDR2 is SVGAGI. The CDR3 DNA reads TGTGCCAGCAGTTACACCAGGGCACTCTCTGGAAACACCATATATTTT. Its translation is CASSYTRALSGNTIYF.

CDR3 protein: CASSLRIRGNYYGYTF. The CDR3 nucleotides read TGTGCCAGCAGCTTACGGATTCGAGGGAACTACTATGGCTACACCTTC. V usage is TRBV13 and J usage is TRBJ1-2; D remains ambiguous. This CDR3 region has 16 residues. V was shortened by 2 bases and J by 3 bases, with 16 bases between the two germline ends. Looked up from germline, CDR1 is PRHDT and CDR2 is FYEKMQ (reference sequence).

This CDR3 is CATSRDDPSSYNEQFF. The DNA of the CDR3 is TGTGCCACCAGCAGAGACGATCCTAGCTCCTACAATGAGCAGTTCTTC. The chain combines TRBV15 with TRBJ2-1, with D hard to call. CDR1 is LNHNV and CDR2 is YYDKDF in the germline V gene (reference sequence). Trimming left V 0 bases short and J 0 bases short, with 9 bases between. The length of the CDR3 is 16 residues.

The V call is TRBV28, the J call TRBJ1-4; 8 nucleotides agree with TRBD1. Germline V gene lookup returns CDR1 MDHEN and CDR2 SYDVKM. The CDR3 extends over 13 amino acids. V lost 8 bases and J lost 7; bases outside the gene matches: 6. The CDR3 region is CASRGQAVEKLFF. Written as DNA, the CDR3 is TGTGCCAGCCGGGGACAGGCGGTTGAAAAACTGTTTTTT.

The chain carries TRBV18 and TRBJ2-3; 14 bases are shared with TRBD2. The CDR3 sequence is 17 residues long. Germline trimming cut 3 bases from V and 4 bases from J; bases unmatched to any gene: 6. Germline V gives CDR1 KGHSH, CDR2 LQKENI. The CDR3 spells CASSPLGLAGVPDTQYF. CDR3 sequence (DNA): TGTGCCAGCTCACCTTTGGGACTAGCGGGGGTCCCAGATACGCAGTATTTT.

This chain connects TRBV4-1 to TRBJ2-1; D remains unclear. From germline, CDR1 is MGHRA and CDR2 YSYEKL. The V and J ends lost 5 bases and 1 base respectively, with 12 bases between them. CDR3 size: 15 residues. The DNA of the CDR3 is TGCGCCAGCAGCATACACAGCTTTTCCTACAATGAGCAGTTCTTC. Translated: CASSIHSFSYNEQFF.

The gene calls are TRBV18 and TRBJ1-5; 8 bases agree with TRBD1. V lost 6 bases and J lost 6; bases outside the gene matches: 10. Germline values: CDR1 KGHSH, CDR2 LQKENI. The CDR3 runs to 15 residues. The CDR3 nucleotides are TGTGCCAGCTCGACAGACAGGGGCGACGGTCAGCCCCAGCATTTT. Its protein product is CASSTDRGDGQPQHF.

The rearrangement joins TRBV2 to TRBJ1-2, with D possibly matching TRBD1 (5 bases). The CDR3 totals 15 residues. The V gene's germline CDR1 is SNHLY and CDR2 FYNNEI. Trimming left V 6 bases short and J 0 bases short, with 14 bases between. The CDR3 DNA follows: TGTGCCAGCAGCCTCGGGGGGTTAGCTAACTATGGCTACACCTTC. It yields the protein CASSLGGLANYGYTF. Full variable domain (outside the CDR3, taken from reference TRBV2 and TRBJ1-2): EPEVTQTPSHQVTQMGQEVILRCVPISNHLYFYWYRQILGQKVEFLVSFYNNEISEKSEIFDDQFSVERPDGSNFTLKIRSTKLEDSAMYFCASSLGGLANYGYTFGSGTRLTVV.

The J gene is TRBJ2-7, the V gene TRBV12-3 or TRBV12-4; D gene unclear. This CDR3 is built from 13 residues. V gave up 1 base and J gave up 6 bases, with 10 bases separating them. The CDR3 spells CASSLGARSEQYF. CDR3 nucleotides: TGTGCCAGCAGTTTAGGGGCCCGAAGCGAGCAGTACTTC.

Concerning this clone: The same CDR3 also results from other DNA sequences found in this sample. This chain connects TRBV12-3 or TRBV12-4 to TRBJ2-1; TRBD1 aligns across 7 bases. V lost 5 bases to trimming and J lost 6 bases; unmatched junction nucleotides: 4. This CDR3 has 13 amino acids. The CDR3 sequence is CASSLPGGNEQFF. The CDR3 DNA sequence: TGTGCCAGCAGTCTCCCAGGGGGCAATGAGCAGTTCTTC.

The chain combines TRBV12-3 or TRBV12-4 with TRBJ2-7, with 9 bases matching TRBD1. The CDR3 covers 13 residues. Losses at the gene ends were 7 bases for V and 5 bases for J; bases not matched to a gene: 6. The CDR3 nucleotides are TGTGCCAGCACCACAAGGACAGGGGACGAGCAGTACTTC. Amino acids: CASTTRTGDEQYF.

This clone came up once. The chain links TRBV4-3 to TRBJ1-4; TRBD1 aligns across 7 bases. The CDR3 has 15 residues. Germline-derived CDR1 and CDR2 are LGHNA and YSLEER. Trimming removed 4 bases from V and 5 bases from J; junction bases left unmatched: 7. CDR3 sequence: CASSRTGTENEKLFF. The CDR3 region has the DNA TGCGCCAGCAGCCGCACCGGGACAGAAAATGAAAAACTGTTTTTT.

This clone has just one count. This chain connects TRBV3-1 (or the pseudogene TRBV3-2) to TRBJ1-6; 7 positions agree with TRBD1. CDR1 is LGHDT and CDR2 is YNNKEL in the germline V gene (reference sequence). The CDR3 consists of 14 residues. V lost 4 bases, J lost 6 bases, and 3 bases stayed unmatched. The CDR3 reads CASSPHRGNSPLHF. The CDR3 coding sequence is TGTGCCAGCAGCCCACACAGGGGTAATTCACCCCTCCACTTT.

The chain links TRBV4-1 to TRBJ2-3; 9 bases map to TRBD2. Germline trimming cut 3 bases from V and 9 bases from J; bases unmatched to any gene: 10. Germline loops: CDR1 MGHRA, CDR2 YSYEKL. CDR3 length equals 15 residues. DNA for the CDR3: TGCGCCAGCAGCCAGGGACTAGCCCCCGGGATGACGCAGTATTTT. Its translation: CASSQGLAPGMTQYF.

The V gene is TRBV20-1, the J gene TRBJ1-4; D is ambiguous. There are 18 residues in the CDR3. With 3 bases removed from V and 0 bases from J, the gap between germline ends came to 20 bases. Germline V gene sequence: CDR1 DFQATT, CDR2 SNEGSKA (reference sequence). The CDR3 DNA reads as TGCAGTGCTAGTCCCCCCCCCGGGTGGTTAGCAACTAATGAAAAACTGTTTTTT. Translating it yields CSASPPPGWLATNEKLFF.

The gene calls are TRBV4-3 and TRBJ1-4, with no clear D. V was cut by 1 base and J by 0 bases, with 6 bases left in between. Germline CDR1 and CDR2: LGHNA and YSLEER. CDR3 length equals 15 residues. This chain's CDR3 is CASSQALATNEKLFF. Here the CDR3 DNA reads TGCGCCAGCAGCCAAGCTCTAGCAACTAATGAAAAACTGTTTTTT.

The genes are TRBV29-1 and TRBJ2-1, with TRBD2 matching over 9 bases. CDR3 size: 14 residues. Germline CDR1 SQVTM, CDR2 ANQGSEA. The V and J ends lost 4 bases and 6 bases, in that order; junction bases with no gene match: 7. CDR3 protein: CSVVRAGGFNEQFF. DNA for the CDR3: TGCAGCGTTGTCCGAGCGGGAGGATTCAATGAGCAGTTCTTC.

The chain joins TRBV6-1 to TRBJ2-7; D is perhaps TRBD1 (5 bases). The CDR3 sequence is 14 residues long. Germline loops: CDR1 MNHNS, CDR2 SASEGT. Trimming cost V 6 bases and J 2 bases, with 14 bases left between them. CDR3 DNA sequence: TGTGCCAGCAGGGACCAGGGAAGCCCCTACGAGCAGTACTTC. Its translation: CASRDQGSPYEQYF.

This rearrangement joins TRBV6-7 to TRBJ1-5, with D possibly matching TRBD1 (5 bases). TRBV6-7 is sorted into the ORF group, with uncertain function. V was pared by 9 bases and J by 2 bases, with 14 bases between. The CDR3 sequence is 14 residues long. Written as DNA, the CDR3 is TGTGCCAGGAGCTTGGAGGGGTGCAATCAGCCCCAGCATTTT. Protein: CARSLEGCNQPQHF.

The chain uses TRBV11-2 and TRBJ1-2; 8 bases fit TRBD1. V lost 4 bases to trimming and J lost 2 bases; unmatched junction nucleotides: 6. Looked up from germline, CDR1 is SGHAT and CDR2 is FQNNGV. The CDR3 contains 15 residues. CDR3 DNA: TGTGCCAGCAGCTCCACAGGGGGTATCAACTATGGCTACACCTTC. Amino acids: CASSSTGGINYGYTF.

This chain uses TRBV5-6 with TRBJ1-6, with TRBD1 matching 7 bases. The V segment lost 4 bases and the J segment 6 bases; nucleotides outside the gene matches: 4. Germline CDR1 SGHDT, CDR2 YYEEEE. There are 14 residues in the CDR3. The CDR3 bases are TGTGCCAGCAGCCCGGGACAGAGTAATTCACCCCTCCACTTT. Translating gives CASSPGQSNSPLHF.

The chain recombines TRBV6-6 with TRBJ1-5, with 9 bases lining up with TRBD1. V shed 8 bases, J shed 3 bases, and the junction held 8 bases outside the gene matches. This CDR3 contains 15 residues. Germline V gene sequence: CDR1 MNHNY, CDR2 SVGAGI (reference sequence). CDR3 protein: CASCLGQGNNQPQHF. DNA of the CDR3: TGTGCCAGCTGCCTGGGACAGGGTAACAATCAGCCCCAGCATTTT.

This sequence joins TRBV28 and TRBJ2-7, with a tentative D call TRBD2 (5 bases). The ends were cut back, 4 bases at V and 0 bases at J, with 16 bases in the middle. CDR3 size: 16 residues. Germline CDR1 and CDR2: MDHEN and SYDVKM. The chain's CDR3 is CASSSPGTAYSYEQYF. CDR3 sequence (DNA): TGTGCCAGCAGTTCACCGGGAACGGCATACTCCTACGAGCAGTACTTC.

The chain joins TRBV5-1 to TRBJ1-5, with unresolved D. The CDR3 is 15 amino acids. Trimming cost V 0 bases and J 0 bases, with 7 bases left between them. Germline CDR1 SGHRS, CDR2 YFSETQ. The CDR3 region has the DNA TGCGCCAGCAGCTTGGGTCCTAATAGCAATCAGCCCCAGCATTTT. It codes for CASSLGPNSNQPQHF.

The J gene is TRBJ2-2, the V gene TRBV5-8; D gene ambiguous. There are 12 residues in the CDR3. The germline V gene has CDR1 SGHTS and CDR2 YDEGEE. Between the trimmed V and J ends, which lost 2 bases and 7 bases, there was a span of 6 bases. The CDR3 loop reads CASSLLLGELFF. The CDR3 DNA reads TGTGCCAGCAGCTTATTACTCGGGGAGCTGTTTTTT. Looking up the rest from reference TRBV5-8 and TRBJ2-2 gives the full variable domain: EAGVTQSPTHLIKTRGQQATLRCSPISGHTSVYWYQQALGLGLQFLLWYDEGEERNRGNFPPRFSGRQFPNYSSELNVNALELEDSALYLCASSLLLGELFFGEGSRLTVL.

The chain couples TRBV4-3 to TRBJ1-1, with 9 bases matching TRBD1. This CDR3 region has 15 residues. Trimming removed 5 bases from V and 7 bases from J; junction bases left unmatched: 11. Germline V CDR1 and CDR2: LGHNA, YSLEER. The CDR3 reads CASSGQDRGRLEAFF. The CDR3 DNA reads TGCGCCAGCAGCGGCCAGGACAGGGGAAGACTTGAAGCTTTCTTT.

The chain recombines TRBV2 with TRBJ1-1; D ambiguous. The CDR3 contains 15 residues. The V end lost 6 bases, the J end lost 4 bases, and 18 bases lay between the germline ends. Looked up from germline, CDR1 is SNHLY and CDR2 is FYNNEI. The chain's CDR3 is CASSPLGREGTEAFF. CDR3 DNA: TGTGCCAGCAGCCCCCTTGGGAGGGAGGGCACTGAAGCTTTCTTT.

This clone was counted once. This chain links TRBV18 with TRBJ2-3; 9 nucleotides match TRBD1. Germline loops: CDR1 KGHSH, CDR2 LQKENI. J was trimmed by 2 bases and V by 3 bases; bases with no gene match: 15. This CDR3 has 19 amino acids. CDR3 in amino acids: CASSPEAYRGLGNTDTQYF. CDR3 DNA sequence: TGTGCCAGCTCACCGGAAGCGTACAGGGGGCTAGGGAACACAGATACGCAGTATTTT. Supplemented by reference TRBV18 and TRBJ2-3, the full variable domain reads NAGVMQNPRHLVRRRGQEARLRCSPMKGHSHVYWYRQLPEEGLKFMVYLQKENIIDESGMPKERFSAEFPKEGPSILRIQQVVRGDSAAYFCASSPEAYRGLGNTDTQYFGPGTRLTVL.